This paragraph covers one TCR beta chain sequence. This clone was seen a handful of times. Its antigen is still unknown. The sample holds no much larger clone one base away, and base qualities are not on file. TCRbeta CDR3 regions were amplified from genomic DNA by means of the immunoSEQ Assay, a bias-controlled multiplex PCR. Concerning the study's data processing: Nucleated cell counts per sample were estimated from amplification of reference gene primers within the assay. To quantify the absolute abundance of each unique TCRbeta CDR3 rearrangement, sequence reads were collapsed and filtered. For each sample, productive Simpson clonality was calculated by taking the square root of Simpson's diversity index across productive rearrangements. TCRdb carries this immuneACCESS record with in-frame sequences only. Its versions omit some clonotypes, under half of them owing to an unresolved V gene in the studies checked, with the rest unexplained. V, J and clone size are those of that table, while D and trimming were read from the DNA. For this sample there are about 160,000 clones; roughly 84% appear just once. Around 1.1% of the sample is in the top ten clones.

The data belong to a study of blood T cell repertoires in COVID-19 (dated by TCRdb to between 2020 and 2021). Context from the whole study: Samples covering the acute and convalescent phases of COVID-19 were provided by collaborators in the United States, Italy and Spain. The material from the prospective study consisted of cDNA or gDNA derived from T cells, B-cell-depleted T cells, or PBMCs. Subjects who had been exposed to COVID-19, were actively infected with it, or had recovered from it provided the deeply sampled blood TCRbeta repertoires that made up the dataset. The repertoires were released in a freely available public database meant as a resource for research on the immune response to SARS-CoV-2. Samples came from the ongoing ImmuneRACE study (first 160 participants) plus 1,254 subjects from 6 global collaborators. The sample metadata nearly always contained a de-identified subject ID, COVID-19 status, age in years and sex. Where available, HLA class I and class II types were obtained from metadata supplied by the sample provider rather than from assay-based typing.

The investigation overall reported the following: Clinical and demographic metadata were provided uncurated, with the amount varying by source and participant.

The germline V gene (reference sequence) gives CDR1 as LNHDA and CDR2 as SQIVND. The germline V end is reduced by 8 bases and the J end by 3 bases; junction bases left unmatched: 5. The CDR3 runs 14 amino acids, cysteine and phenylalanine included. The sequence is cut down to CDR3 DNA, 42 bases in frame from base 1. Each collaborating institution followed its own protocols to collect whole blood in K2EDTA tubes. For TCRbeta analysis, collaborators shipped samples in one of three forms: frozen whole blood, isolated PBMCs, or DNA extracted from either of those sample types. This chain is built from TRBV19 and TRBJ2-3, and TRBD1 matches 10 of the central bases. The receptor was isolated from a man in his forties with acute or convalescent COVID-19. Sample: peripheral blood. The DNA is as follows: TGTGCCAGTGGGAGACAGGGGGCAACAGATACGCAGTATTTT. The encoded protein is CASGRQGATDTQYF.